Listed here is a single TCR beta chain. There is no known antigen for this receptor. Nothing much larger sits one base from this clone, and base qualities are not available. This entry is derived from a study of blood T cell repertoires in COVID-19 (dated by TCRdb to the early 2020s). Turning to the overall study: The collaborator samples originated in the United States, Italy and Spain and spanned the acute and convalescent phases of COVID-19. The prospective study material was composed of cDNA or gDNA derived from T cells, B-cell-depleted T cells, or PBMCs. Deeply sampled blood TCRbeta repertoires from subjects exposed to, actively infected with, or recovered from COVID-19 were included in the dataset. The repertoires were released in a freely available public database meant as a resource for research on the immune response to SARS-CoV-2. The samples were drawn from two sources: the first 160 participants of the ongoing ImmuneRACE study, and over 950 subjects contributed by 6 global collaborators. A de-identified subject ID, COVID-19 status, age in years and sex were almost always included in the sample metadata. HLA class I and class II types, where available, came from metadata supplied by the sample provider rather than from assay-based typing.

TCRbeta CDR3 regions were amplified from genomic DNA using the immunoSEQ Assay, a bias-controlled multiplex PCR. Processing in the source paper ran as follows. The number of nucleated cells in each sample was estimated from the amplification of reference gene primers within the assay. To quantify the absolute abundance of each unique TCRbeta CDR3 rearrangement, sequence reads were collapsed and filtered. For each sample, productive Simpson clonality was calculated as the square root of Simpson's diversity index across productive rearrangements. TCRdb carries this immuneACCESS record with in-frame sequences only. Its versions omit some clonotypes, under half of them owing to an unresolved V gene in the studies checked, with the rest unexplained. That table is the source of V, J and clone size, and D and trimming were worked out from the DNA. For this sample the table gives under 95,000 clones, of which just over 90% were detected only once. The top ten constitute 2.6% of the sample.

The full study reports these points: Clinical and demographic metadata were provided uncurated, with the amount varying by source and participant.

One collaborating source in Seattle enrolled patients during active infection and followed them longitudinally through the course of disease. Each collaborating institution followed its own protocols to collect whole blood in K2EDTA tubes. For TCRbeta analysis, collaborator samples were shipped as frozen whole blood, as isolated PBMCs, or as DNA extracted from either sample type. In the germline V gene (reference sequence), CDR1 corresponds to SGHNT and CDR2 to YYREEE. The CDR3, from cysteine to phenylalanine, totals 13 residues. The read is trimmed to its CDR3 DNA, 39 bases read in frame from base 1. Trimming takes 4 bases from V and 6 bases from J, and the germline ends sit 12 bases apart.

The sequenced sample was peripheral blood. This clonotype was obtained from a man between 45 and 60 years old with COVID-19, enrolled during active disease. This chain joins TRBV5-4 to TRBJ2-3, and possibly TRBD1, on 6 matching bases. This receptor carries the CDR3 CASSGGQTDTQYF. The sequenced DNA: TGTGCCAGCAGCGGAGGACAGACTGATACGCAGTATTTT. Outside the CDR3, residues come from the reference TRBV5-4 and TRBJ2-3 proteins, so the full variable domain is: ETGVTQSPTHLIKTRGQQVTLRCSSQSGHNTVSWYQQALGQGPQFIFQYYREEENGRGNFPPRFSGLQFPNYSSELNVNALELDDSALYLCASSGGQTDTQYFGPGTRLTVL.